This TCR beta chain was retrieved from a study of blood T cell repertoires in COVID-19 (TCRdb year 2020). With regard to the full study: The collaborator samples originated in the United States, Italy and Spain and spanned the acute and convalescent phases of COVID-19. The material from the prospective study consisted of cDNA or gDNA derived from T cells, B-cell-depleted T cells, or PBMCs. Subjects who had been exposed to COVID-19, were actively infected with it, or had recovered from it provided the deeply sampled blood TCRbeta repertoires that made up the dataset. The repertoires were made available in a free public database intended to serve as a resource for research on the immune response to SARS-CoV-2. Samples were obtained from the ongoing ImmuneRACE study (first 160 participants) and from about 1,300 subjects provided by 6 global collaborators. The sample metadata nearly always contained a de-identified subject ID, COVID-19 status, age in years and sex. Where HLA class I and class II types were available, the types were taken from metadata supplied by the sample provider, not from assay-based typing.

The paper as a whole reports these results and caveats: How much clinical and demographic metadata was included differed by source and by participant, and the metadata was provided uncurated.

A second Seattle source provided samples from volunteer blood donors who had recovered from COVID-19. The collaborating institutions used their own protocols to collect whole blood in K2EDTA tubes. Collaborator samples were shipped for TCRbeta analysis as frozen whole blood, isolated PBMCs, or DNA extracted from either sample type. A word on this clone: Its antigen target is currently unknown. The input lacks base qualities; no much larger clone sits a single base away.

TCRbeta CDR3 regions were amplified from genomic DNA by means of the immunoSEQ Assay, a bias-controlled multiplex PCR. The paper's processing steps were these. The number of nucleated cells in each sample was estimated by amplification of reference gene primers within the assay. To quantify the absolute abundance of each unique TCRbeta CDR3 rearrangement, sequence reads were collapsed and filtered. For each sample, productive Simpson clonality was calculated as the square root of Simpson's diversity index over productive rearrangements. In TCRdb, the immuneACCESS table is reduced to in-frame sequences with V and J assigned. These tables do not hold every clone; where another copy was compared, an unresolved V gene accounts for under half, and the others remain unexplained. V, J and clone size reflect that table, while D and trimming were determined from the DNA. Across this sample there are approximately 200,000 clones, with 80% to 90% seen only once. The ten biggest clones cover 4% to 6% of the sample.

The receptor's source is a woman aged 55 to 70 who had recovered from COVID-19. Input material: peripheral blood.

The sequenced DNA: TGTGCCACCAGTGACACCGACAGGGACGATGGCTACACCTTC. Its coded protein is CATSDTDRDDGYTF. Recombination connected TRBV24-1 to TRBJ1-2; 7 bases in the junction line up with TRBD1. V is pruned by 4 bases and J by 6 bases, leaving 7 bases of the junction without a gene match. Measured from the cysteine to the phenylalanine, the CDR3 is 14 residues long. Only CDR3 DNA is held: 42 bases, read in frame from base 1. The germline V gene yields KGHDR for CDR1 and SFDVKD for CDR2.